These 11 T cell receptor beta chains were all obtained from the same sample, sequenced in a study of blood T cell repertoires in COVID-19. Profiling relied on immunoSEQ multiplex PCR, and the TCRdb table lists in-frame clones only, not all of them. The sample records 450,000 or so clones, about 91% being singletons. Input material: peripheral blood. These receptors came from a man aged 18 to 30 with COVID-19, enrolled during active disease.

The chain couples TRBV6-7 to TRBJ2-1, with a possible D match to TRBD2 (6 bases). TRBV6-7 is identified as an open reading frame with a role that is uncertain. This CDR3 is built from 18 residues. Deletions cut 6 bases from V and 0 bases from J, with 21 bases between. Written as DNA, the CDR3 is TGTGCCAGCAGCACCCTATCTCTAGCGCCGAGCTCCTACAATGAGCAGTTCTTC. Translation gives CASSTLSLAPSSYNEQFF.

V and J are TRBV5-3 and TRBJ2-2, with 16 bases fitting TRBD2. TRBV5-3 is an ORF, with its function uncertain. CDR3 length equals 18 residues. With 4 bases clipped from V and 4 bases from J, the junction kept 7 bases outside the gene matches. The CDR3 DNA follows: TGTGCCAGAAGCAAAGGGACTAGCGGGAGGGTACTCACCGGGGAGCTGTTTTTT. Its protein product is CARSKGTSGRVLTGELFF.

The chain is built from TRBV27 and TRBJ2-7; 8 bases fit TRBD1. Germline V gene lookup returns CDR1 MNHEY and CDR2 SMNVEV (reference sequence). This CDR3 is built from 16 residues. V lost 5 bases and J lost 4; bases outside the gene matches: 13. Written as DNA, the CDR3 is TGTGCCAGCAGTCAACTCGGCAGGGGGCTATCATACGAGCAGTACTTC. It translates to CASSQLGRGLSYEQYF.

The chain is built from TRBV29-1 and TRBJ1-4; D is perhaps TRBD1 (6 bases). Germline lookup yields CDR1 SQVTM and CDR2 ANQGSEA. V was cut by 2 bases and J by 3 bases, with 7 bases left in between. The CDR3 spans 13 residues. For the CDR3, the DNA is TGCAGCGTTGAAACAGGGCCTAATGAAAAACTGTTTTTT. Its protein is CSVETGPNEKLFF. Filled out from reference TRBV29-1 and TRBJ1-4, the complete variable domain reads SAVISQKPSRDICQRGTSLTIQCQVDSQVTMMFWYRQQPGQSLTLIATANQGSEATYESGFVIDKFPISRPNLTFSTLTVSNMSPEDSSIYLCSVETGPNEKLFFGSGTQLSVL.

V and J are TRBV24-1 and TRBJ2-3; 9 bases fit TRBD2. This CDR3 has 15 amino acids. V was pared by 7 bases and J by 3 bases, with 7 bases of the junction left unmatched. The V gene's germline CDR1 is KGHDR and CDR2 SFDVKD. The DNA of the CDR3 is TGTGCCACCAGCTCCGTTAGCGGGAGAACAGATACGCAGTATTTT. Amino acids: CATSSVSGRTDTQYF.

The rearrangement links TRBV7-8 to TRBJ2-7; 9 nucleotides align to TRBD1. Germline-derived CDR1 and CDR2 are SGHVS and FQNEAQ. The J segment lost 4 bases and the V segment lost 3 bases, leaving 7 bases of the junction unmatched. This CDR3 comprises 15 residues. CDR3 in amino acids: CASSLGQGLLYEQYF. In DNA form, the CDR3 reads TGTGCCAGCAGCTTGGGACAGGGCCTCTTATACGAGCAGTACTTC.

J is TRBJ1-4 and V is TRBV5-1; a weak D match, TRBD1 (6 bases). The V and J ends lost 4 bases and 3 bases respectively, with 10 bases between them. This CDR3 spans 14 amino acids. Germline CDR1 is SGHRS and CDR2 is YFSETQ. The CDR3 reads CASSPGQANEKLFF. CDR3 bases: TGCGCCAGCAGCCCGGGACAAGCTAATGAAAAACTGTTTTTT.

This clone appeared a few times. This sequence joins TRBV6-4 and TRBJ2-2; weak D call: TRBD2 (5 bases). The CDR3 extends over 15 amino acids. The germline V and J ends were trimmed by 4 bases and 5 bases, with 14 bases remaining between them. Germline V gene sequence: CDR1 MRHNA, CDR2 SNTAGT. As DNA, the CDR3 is TGTGCCAGCAGTGTGGAGGCGGGCGGTACCGGGGAGCTGTTTTTT. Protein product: CASSVEAGGTGELFF.

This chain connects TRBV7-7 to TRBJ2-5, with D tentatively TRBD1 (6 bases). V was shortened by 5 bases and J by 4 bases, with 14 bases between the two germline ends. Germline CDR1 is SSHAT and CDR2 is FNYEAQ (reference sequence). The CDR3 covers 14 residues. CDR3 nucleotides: TGTGCCAGCAGCCACACAGGGAATGGAGAGACCCAGTACTTC. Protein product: CASSHTGNGETQYF.

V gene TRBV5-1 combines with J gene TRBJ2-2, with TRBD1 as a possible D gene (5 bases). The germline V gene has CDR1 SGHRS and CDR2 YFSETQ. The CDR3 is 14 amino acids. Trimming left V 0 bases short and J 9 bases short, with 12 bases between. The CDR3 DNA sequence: TGCGCCAGCAGCTTGGTGGCAGGGTCGCGGGAGCTGTTTTTT. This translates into CASSLVAGSRELFF.

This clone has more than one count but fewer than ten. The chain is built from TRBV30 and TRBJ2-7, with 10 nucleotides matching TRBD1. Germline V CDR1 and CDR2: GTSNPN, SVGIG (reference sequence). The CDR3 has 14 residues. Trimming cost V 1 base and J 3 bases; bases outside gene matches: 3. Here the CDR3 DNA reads TGTGCCTGGAGTGCTGGGGACAGGGGCTACGAGCAGTACTTC. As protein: CAWSAGDRGYEQYF. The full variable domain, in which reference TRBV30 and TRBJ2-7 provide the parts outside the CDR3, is SQTIHQWPATLVQPVGSPLSLECTVEGTSNPNLYWYRQAAGRGLQLLFYSVGIGQISSEVPQNLSASRPQDRQFILSSKKLLLSDSGFYLCAWSAGDRGYEQYFGPGTRLTVT.